One and the same sample provided the 11 T cell receptor beta chains below, sequenced in a study of patients and donors after allogeneic stem cell transplantation (dated by TCRdb to 2020 to 2021). The receptor library was made with RT-PCR. The reads were generated on a NextSeq 550. TCRdb cleaned the public reads at Q25 with fastp, built clones with MiXCR and kept in-frame beta chains. Rows are unified per CDR3 protein, each entry keeping the most common DNA and genes. The table for this sample lists 920,000 or so distinct CDR3 sequences; around 17% of them were counted only once. Of the sample, 5% to 6.5% is held by the ten largest clones. The sequenced sample was blood, either unsorted or a sorted T cell fraction (not recorded which). All receptors derive from a human donor who was either an allogeneic HSCT recipient or a stem cell or donor lymphocyte infusion donor (not recorded which). It is not recorded whose cells these are; they may come from a transplant donor.

The chain uses TRBV5-1 and TRBJ1-4; 8 nucleotides line up with TRBD1. With 3 bases clipped from V and 4 bases from J, the junction kept 2 bases outside the gene matches. Germline V gene sequence: CDR1 SGHRS, CDR2 YFSETQ. The CDR3 covers 14 residues. The CDR3 region has the DNA TGCGCCAGCAGCTGGACAGGGAATAATGAAAAACTGTTTTTT. The encoded protein is CASSWTGNNEKLFF.

Only a few counts were recorded for this clonotype. The chain couples TRBV19 to TRBJ2-3; D possibly corresponds to TRBD2 (5 bases). Trimming removed 6 bases from V and 3 bases from J, with 13 bases in between. This CDR3 is 14 amino acids long. Per the germline V gene, CDR1 is LNHDA and CDR2 is SQIVND (reference sequence). DNA of the CDR3: TGTGCCAGTAGGAACGACTACGCGACAGATACGCAGTATTTT. This sequence encodes CASRNDYATDTQYF.

The V call is TRBV24-1, the J call TRBJ2-1; 7 bases line up with TRBD2. The CDR3 runs 18 residues. Germline V gives CDR1 KGHDR, CDR2 SFDVKD. J was trimmed by 8 bases and V by 5 bases; bases with no gene match: 20. CDR3 in amino acids: CATSGRLAARMGWDEQFF. The DNA of the CDR3 is TGTGCCACCAGTGGAAGACTAGCTGCTCGTATGGGATGGGATGAGCAGTTCTTC.

A few counts support this clonotype. The chain recombines TRBV7-8 with TRBJ2-7; possibly TRBD2 for D (5 bases). V lost 5 bases and J 0 bases, leaving 14 bases between the germline ends. Germline V lookup: CDR1 SGHVS, CDR2 FQNEAQ. The CDR3 is 15 amino acids. The CDR3 spells CASSPSPEGSYEQYF. CDR3 nucleotides: TGTGCCAGCAGCCCCTCCCCCGAGGGCTCCTACGAGCAGTACTTC.

This chain links TRBV6-1 with TRBJ2-7; D uncertain. The CDR3 contains 14 residues. Germline CDR1 MNHNS, CDR2 SASEGT. The V gene lost 6 bases and the J gene lost 3 bases, with 15 bases spanning the gap. The CDR3 DNA reads as TGTGCCAGCAGCCCAGACCCCACCCGCTACGAGCAGTACTTC. This gives the protein CASSPDPTRYEQYF.

The chain uses TRBV7-9 and TRBJ2-5; D perhaps matches TRBD1 (5 bases). This CDR3 region has 15 residues. Germline lookup yields CDR1 SEHNR and CDR2 FQNEAQ (reference sequence). The germline V and J ends were trimmed by 5 bases and 2 bases, with 15 bases remaining between them. CDR3 in DNA: TGTGCCAGCAGCCGCCTGGGGCGTGAACAAGAGACCCAGTACTTC. This gives the protein CASSRLGREQETQYF.

The rearrangement joins TRBV24-1 to TRBJ1-5, with 10 positions matching TRBD1. The CDR3 loop spans 15 amino acids. Germline V lookup: CDR1 KGHDR, CDR2 SFDVKD. V lost 4 bases to trimming and J lost 6 bases; unmatched junction nucleotides: 5. This CDR3 reads CATSEPGQGTQPQHF. The CDR3 region has the DNA TGTGCCACCAGTGAACCGGGACAGGGGACTCAGCCCCAGCATTTT.

The chain links TRBV5-6 to TRBJ1-1, with TRBD1 as a possible D gene (6 bases). The CDR3 extends over 14 amino acids. The germline gives CDR1 SGHDT, CDR2 YYEEEE. Trimming stripped 2 bases from V and 7 bases from J, with 15 bases between. In DNA, the CDR3 is TGTGCCAGCAGCTTCGACCGAGGGGGGAGTGAAGCTTTCTTT. Translating gives CASSFDRGGSEAFF.

This clonotype was seen more than once but under ten times. This chain links TRBV11-3 with TRBJ2-1, with 10 nucleotides matching TRBD2. The length of the CDR3 is 15 residues. The ends lost 5 bases at V and 7 bases at J; junction bases unmatched: 8. CDR1 and CDR2 from the germline V gene are SGHNT and YENEEA. In DNA, the CDR3 is TGTGCCAGCAGCCGAAGCGGGAGGGCCGGGAATGAGCAGTTCTTC. Translation gives CASSRSGRAGNEQFF.

The chain couples TRBV5-1 to TRBJ2-2; the D call may be TRBD1 or TRBD2 (5 bases each). Trimming pared 6 bases from V and 4 bases from J, leaving 10 bases between. The CDR3 covers 13 residues. CDR1 and CDR2 from the germline V gene are SGHRS and YFSETQ. As DNA, the CDR3 is TGCGCCAGCAAAGTAGGGACCACCGGGGAGCTGTTTTTT. It is translated as CASKVGTTGELFF.

This clonotype was observed a handful of times. This chain joins TRBV4-1 and TRBJ2-3, with D perhaps matching TRBD2 (5 bases). The V end was cut by 4 bases, the J end by 0 bases, with 14 bases between. CDR1 is MGHRA and CDR2 is YSYEKL in the germline V gene. The CDR3 runs 16 residues. The CDR3 loop is CASSPQTRRSTDTQYF. The CDR3 DNA follows: TGCGCCAGCAGCCCTCAGACGAGGAGGAGCACAGATACGCAGTATTTT.